This T cell receptor beta chain was observed in a study of blood T cell repertoires in COVID-19. The overall study: Nucleic acid was either cDNA or gDNA, and it came from T cells, B-cell-depleted T cells, or PBMCs.

How the authors handled the data: Reference gene primer amplification gave estimated nucleated cell counts. Method: immunoSEQ multiplex PCR; TCRdb's copy keeps in-frame clones and lacks some. V, J and clone size reflect that table, while D and trimming were determined from the DNA. The sample has a few hundred thousand clones, roughly 84% seen once. The material sequenced was peripheral blood. This TCR was sampled from a woman aged 55-75 years who had recovered from COVID-19.

The CDR3 sequence is CASSPRGQGITDTQYF. The CDR3, as DNA: TGTGCCAGCTCACCACGGGGACAGGGGATCACAGATACGCAGTATTTT. V and J are TRBV18 and TRBJ2-3, with 10 bases that match TRBD1. V lost 1 base and J lost 2; bases outside the gene matches: 3. CDR1 is KGHSH, CDR2 LQKENI, per germline. The CDR3 consists of 16 residues.